The clone carrying this TCR beta chain was found a few times. This sample was taken from a study of regulatory T cells in long-lasting Graves disease. Time point reported: persistent/refractory GD, antithyroid drugs over 5 years with positive TRAb. RNA extracted from PBMCs served as the sequencing template. Xi'an, China, was home to the endocrinology department that provided patients. Arm-PCR of CDR3 regions with iRepertoire HTBI primers generated TCR beta libraries. TCRdb reanalysed the multiplex PCR reads using MiXCR and keeps one entry per CDR3 protein. The sample holds roughly 450,000 distinct CDR3 sequences, roughly 23% seen once. The receptor's source is a female donor with Graves disease. The starting material was peripheral blood mononuclear cells (PBMCs), obtained when the disease was refractory, from a patient treated with antithyroid drugs.

The DNA for the CDR3 is TGTGCCAGCAGTGAATTCGGCCAAGACCGGGTAGAGACCCAGTACTTC. Amino acids: CASSEFGQDRVETQYF. This chain links TRBV6-1 with TRBJ2-5; no clear D. Trimming cost V 2 bases and J 4 bases, with 17 bases left between them. The germline CDR1 and CDR2 sequences are MNHNS and SASEGT. There are 16 residues in the CDR3.